A selection of T cell receptor beta chains follows, all from one sample in a study of T cell responses to AZD1222 COVID-19 vaccine. Using immunoSEQ multiplex PCR, the repertoire was profiled, and TCRdb retains in-frame clones only, with some absent. This table has about 160,000 clones, approximately 88% appearing once. The source was peripheral blood, collected 28 days after the second AZD1222 dose. These receptors came from an adult who received the AZD1222 COVID-19 vaccine. The CDR3 runs from the conserved cysteine through the conserved F or W. Fields, in order: V gene, D gene, J gene, clone size, CDR3 DNA, CDR3 protein. The D gene is left open where the match is weak. Only part of the rows carry a size: once, few, many, or a class if the clone is expanded.

TRBV7-6,-,TRBJ2-2,-,TGTGCCAGCAGCTCCCCGGGTAGCAGGAGTGACACCGGGGAGCTGTTTTTT,CASSSPGSRSDTGELFF
TRBV5-5,-,TRBJ1-1,-,TGTGCCAGCAGCTTTATGGGTAGCACTGAAGCTTTCTTT,CASSFMGSTEAFF
TRBV14,-,TRBJ2-2,-,TGTGCCAGCATCCTCACCGGGGAGCTGTTTTTT,CASILTGELFF
TRBV4-1,-,TRBJ2-2,-,TGCGCCAGCAGCCCGGGTGGAACCTACACCGGGGAGCTGTTTTTT,CASSPGGTYTGELFF
TRBV7-2,-,TRBJ1-2,-,TGTGCCAGCAGCCCCCAGTGGACCACCAACTATGGCTACACCTTC,CASSPQWTTNYGYTF
TRBV30,-,TRBJ2-2,once,TGTGCCTGGAGCGCCTTCTCCAGGCAGTCGAACACCGGGGAGCTGTTTTTT,CAWSAFSRQSNTGELFF
TRBV29-1,-,TRBJ2-7,-,TGCAGCGTTGCGTGGACCAGCACGGAGCAGGAACCCTACGAGCAGTACTTC,CSVAWTSTEQEPYEQYF
TRBV11-1,-,TRBJ2-7,few,TGTGCCAGCAGTGTGGACAGTTTTTCTGGGGAGCAGTACTTC,CASSVDSFSGEQYF
TRBV15,-,TRBJ1-2,-,TGTGCCACCAGCAGGGGGGACAAGGCAGACTACACCTTC,CATSRGDKADYTF
TRBV11-2,-,TRBJ1-1,-,TGTGCCAGCAGCTTCGTTCCTGAGATGAACACTGAAGCTTTCTTT,CASSFVPEMNTEAFF
TRBV7-3,-,TRBJ1-2,-,TGTGCCAGCAGCTTGGTTCCCGGGACGGCGGGCGGCTACACCTTC,CASSLVPGTAGGYTF
TRBV19,-,TRBJ2-6,once,TGTGCCAGTTCACCCTCTGGGGCCAACGTCCTGACTTTC,CASSPSGANVLTF
TRBV12-3/TRBV12-4,-,TRBJ2-7,-,TGTGCCAGCAGCGCCGGGATTTCCTACGAGCAGTACTTC,CASSAGISYEQYF
TRBV30,-,TRBJ1-3,-,TGTGCCTGGAGGGAGACAACGAAAAGCTCTGGAAACACCATATATTTT,CAWRETTKSSGNTIYF
TRBV2,-,TRBJ2-2,few,TGTGCCAGCGCCAGATCGAACACCGGGGAGCTGTTTTTT,CASARSNTGELFF
TRBV7-3,-,TRBJ1-1,-,TGTGCCAGCAGCTCCTACCAGTTTGGTGAAGCTTTCTTT,CASSSYQFGEAFF
TRBV11-2,TRBD2,TRBJ2-2,-,TGTGCCAGCAGCTCACTAGCGGGGGGTGCCGGGGAGCTGTTTTTT,CASSSLAGGAGELFF
TRBV7-3,-,TRBJ1-1,-,TGTGCCAGCAGCCTGAATTCGAACACTGAAGCTTTCTTT,CASSLNSNTEAFF
TRBV19,-,TRBJ1-6,-,TGTGCCAGTAGTATAGATTTTATCGATGGAAATTCACCCCTCCACTTT,CASSIDFIDGNSPLHF
TRBV7-9,-,TRBJ2-5,-,TGTGCCAGCAGCGTACTTATAGGCGCATACGTACAAGAGACCCAGTACTTC,CASSVLIGAYVQETQYF
TRBV5-1,-,TRBJ1-2,once,TGCGCCAGCAGCTTCGACGGAGACTATGGCTACACCTTC,CASSFDGDYGYTF
TRBV3-1/TRBV3-2,-,TRBJ1-2,-,TGTGCCAGCAGCCAAGATCCAGATCCATCAATATTGGCCTATGGCTACACCTTC,CASSQDPDPSILAYGYTF
TRBV29-1,-,TRBJ2-2,-,TGCAGCGTTGAGTTGGATTTGAACACCGGGGAGCTGTTTTTT,CSVELDLNTGELFF
TRBV9,TRBD1,TRBJ2-7,-,TGTGCCAGCAGCGGGACAGGTCCCTACGAGCAGTACTTC,CASSGTGPYEQYF
TRBV7-2,TRBD1,TRBJ1-3,-,TGTGCCAGCAGCCGGGACAGAAGAGTCTCTGGAAACACCATATATTTT,CASSRDRRVSGNTIYF
TRBV28,-,TRBJ1-5,-,TGTGCCAGCAGTACTGCGCAGGCCGTTCAGCCCCAGCATTTT,CASSTAQAVQPQHF
TRBV6-5,TRBD1,TRBJ1-6,few,TGTGCCAGTAGACAGGGGTCGGATAATTCACCCCTCCACTTT,CASRQGSDNSPLHF
TRBV10-1,-,TRBJ1-6,-,TGCGCCAGCAGTGAGTGGGGAGACGCACCCCTCCACTTT,CASSEWGDAPLHF
TRBV10-3,-,TRBJ2-4,-,TGTGCCATCAGTGACCCCACTGGAGGTAGGAACATTCAGTACTTC,CAISDPTGGRNIQYF
TRBV6-5,TRBD1,TRBJ1-2,once,TGTGCCAGCAGGCGAGGGACAGACAACTATGGCTACACCTTC,CASRRGTDNYGYTF
TRBV9,-,TRBJ1-3,-,TGTGCCAGCAGCGGACTTGTCTCTGGAAACACCATATATTTT,CASSGLVSGNTIYF
TRBV29-1,-,TRBJ1-2,-,TGCAGCGTTGAGAATAACTATGGCTACACCTTC,CSVENNYGYTF
TRBV19,TRBD1,TRBJ2-2,-,TGTGCCAGTAGTACCGTGACAGGGCTTGGAACCGGGGAGCTGTTTTTT,CASSTVTGLGTGELFF
TRBV5-6,-,TRBJ1-1,-,TGTGCCAGCAGCTTGTACAGGGAAGCTTTCTTT,CASSLYREAFF
TRBV3-1/TRBV3-2,-,TRBJ1-3,-,TGTGCCAGCAGCCATCGGGGTAAAGCCACCTTCGGTGGAAACACCATATATTTT,CASSHRGKATFGGNTIYF